Listed below are T cell receptor beta chains from one sample, sequenced in a study of CD8 T cells in Susac syndrome. MiXCR, applied by TCRdb to the immunoSEQ multiplex PCR reads, yields one record per CDR3 protein. The sample yields over 140,000 distinct CDR3 sequences, just under 95% seen once. The sample was CD4+ T cells from PBMCs. The receptor set was obtained from a human donor with Susac syndrome. Both conserved end residues are part of each CDR3. The D gene is left open where the match is weak.

J: TRBJ1-1
D: TRBD1
length: 16
V: TRBV5-1
CDR3: CASSQDPGQVNTEAFF

J: TRBJ2-3
D: .
length: 15
V: TRBV9
CDR3: CASSVVSGYTDTQYF

J: TRBJ2-7
D: .
length: 14
V: TRBV25-1
CDR3: CASRERDPFFEQYF

J: TRBJ2-5
D: .
length: 15
V: TRBV5-1
CDR3: CASSIDGTLEETQYF

J: TRBJ1-2
D: .
length: 13
V: TRBV20-1
CDR3: CSARVDIVDGYTF

J: TRBJ2-6
D: .
length: 17
V: TRBV9
CDR3: CASSLTVWSSGANVLTF

J: TRBJ1-2
D: .
length: 14
V: TRBV20-1
CDR3: CSARERGGNYGYTF

J: TRBJ2-1
D: .
length: 13
V: TRBV29-1
CDR3: CSVEDRSYNEQFF

J: TRBJ1-2
D: .
length: 13
V: TRBV20-1
CDR3: CSAPGEWGYGYTF

J: TRBJ2-7
D: .
length: 14
V: TRBV5-1
CDR3: CASSPRLRSYEQYF

J: TRBJ2-2
D: TRBD2
length: 14
V: TRBV7-2
CDR3: CASSFLSGSGELFF

J: TRBJ2-7
D: .
length: 13
V: TRBV20-1
CDR3: CSPPSGVPYEQYF